Listed below are T cell receptor beta chains from one sample, sequenced in a study of cytotoxic CD8 clonotypes in ibrutinib-treated CLL. Assay: immunoSEQ multiplex PCR; the TCRdb copy retains only in-frame clones and omits some. The sample shows around 140,000 clones, approximately 80% of them seen only once. The sequencing here drew on PBMCs, taken after 36 months of ibrutinib treatment. The receptors come from a human donor with chronic lymphocytic leukemia. Both conserved end residues are part of each CDR3. Fields, in order: J gene, V gene, clone size, D gene, CDR3 protein, CDR3 DNA. The D gene is left open where the match is weak. Not every row has a clone size; where given, it reads once, few, many or a size class.

TRBJ2-1,TRBV5-1,.,.,CASTIRGSYNEQFF,TGCGCCAGCACCATCCGAGGGTCCTACAATGAGCAGTTCTTC
TRBJ2-7,TRBV6-5,.,.,CASRGRPSYEQYF,TGTGCCAGCAGGGGACGGCCCTCCTACGAGCAGTACTTC
TRBJ2-3,TRBV5-1,.,.,CASSLAAVSTDTQYF,TGCGCCAGCAGCTTGGCCGCAGTAAGCACAGATACGCAGTATTTT
TRBJ1-3,TRBV18,.,.,CASSPDGGYGNTIYF,TGTGCCAGCTCACCCGACGGGGGGTATGGAAACACCATATATTTT
TRBJ1-1,TRBV5-5,.,.,CASSFDTMDAAFF,TGTGCCAGCAGCTTTGATACCATGGACGCGGCTTTCTTT
TRBJ2-2,TRBV9,.,TRBD2,CASSDPYVGGGTGELFF,TGTGCCAGCAGCGACCCATACGTTGGCGGGGGGACCGGGGAGCTGTTTTTT
TRBJ1-1,TRBV10-2,.,.,CASSVGLEAFF,TGCGCCAGCAGTGTCGGCCTAGAAGCTTTCTTT
TRBJ2-1,TRBV11-3,.,.,CASSPGGNEQFF,TGTGCCAGCAGTCCGGGTGGAAATGAGCAGTTCTTC
TRBJ2-1,TRBV5-1,.,.,CASSEGGNEQFF,TGCGCCAGCAGCGAGGGGGGCAATGAGCAGTTCTTC
TRBJ2-7,TRBV5-1,.,TRBD2,CASSLGSASGVGEQYF,TGCGCCAGCAGCTTGGGGTCGGCTAGCGGGGTAGGGGAGCAGTACTTC
TRBJ2-1,TRBV12-5,.,TRBD2,CASGLVQGGLAGTDEQFF,TGTGCTAGTGGTTTGGTACAGGGAGGGCTAGCGGGGACCGATGAGCAGTTCTTC
TRBJ2-5,TRBV18,once,.,CASSPRTGLETQYF,TGTGCCAGCTCACCACGTACGGGGTTGGAGACCCAGTACTTC
TRBJ2-3,TRBV9,.,.,CASSVRRSAEDTQYF,TGTGCCAGCAGCGTAAGAAGGTCCGCGGAAGATACGCAGTATTTT
TRBJ2-1,TRBV30,once,TRBD2,CAWSVLAGGTGLEQFF,TGTGCCTGGAGTGTACTCGCGGGAGGGACTGGGTTGGAGCAGTTCTTC
TRBJ1-2,TRBV4-2,.,.,CASSQDRAGSYGYTF,TGTGCCAGCAGCCAAGATCGGGCGGGAAGCTATGGCTACACCTTC
TRBJ1-2,TRBV4-1,.,TRBD1,CASSQDRGQNYGYTF,TGCGCCAGCAGCCAAGATCGGGGACAGAACTATGGCTACACCTTC
TRBJ2-1,TRBV5-1,.,TRBD2,CASSLWTSGVNEQFF,TGCGCCAGCAGCTTGTGGACTAGCGGGGTCAATGAGCAGTTCTTC
TRBJ1-2,TRBV18,.,TRBD1,CASSQPGTGVSYGYTF,TGTGCCAGCTCTCAACCCGGGACAGGGGTTAGCTATGGCTACACCTTC
TRBJ1-5,TRBV19,few,TRBD1,CASSRTGGYGNQPQHF,TGTGCCAGTAGTCGGACAGGGGGTTATGGGAATCAGCCCCAGCATTTT
TRBJ2-1,TRBV28,.,TRBD2,CASSLAGGGNEQFF,TGTGCCAGCAGTTTAGCGGGGGGAGGCAATGAGCAGTTCTTC
TRBJ2-2,TRBV5-4,.,.,CASSHPDTNTGELFF,TGTGCCAGCAGCCACCCCGACACGAACACCGGGGAGCTGTTTTTT
TRBJ1-2,TRBV30,.,.,CAWSVPTTAQLLTF,TGTGCCTGGAGTGTACCGACGACAGCTCAGCTACTGACCTTC
TRBJ1-5,TRBV15,few,.,CATSNAAGDNPQHF,TGTGCCACCAGCAATGCGGCAGGCGATAACCCCCAGCATTTT
TRBJ1-2,TRBV4-1,.,.,CASSLYESYGYTF,TGCGCCAGCAGCCTATACGAGAGCTATGGCTACACCTTC
TRBJ2-7,TRBV19,few,.,CASSIQGAGEQYF,TGTGCCAGTAGTATCCAGGGCGCGGGTGAGCAGTACTTC
TRBJ1-2,TRBV27,.,.,CASSPERGYGYTF,TGTGCCAGCAGCCCTGAACGAGGCTATGGCTACACCTTC
TRBJ2-2,TRBV10-1,.,.,CASSDMSQDTGELFF,TGCGCCAGCAGTGATATGAGTCAGGACACCGGGGAGCTGTTTTTT
TRBJ1-5,TRBV6-6,.,.,CASSTRDTIYQPQHF,TGTGCCAGCAGTACCCGGGACACGATTTATCAGCCCCAGCATTTT